Given below is one TCR beta chain in context. Its specificity is not known. Molecular barcoding with unique molecular identifiers was used for the TCRbeta library. TCRdb called the PCR reads again in MiXCR, with one record for every CDR3 protein. The repertoire consists of approximately 630,000 distinct CDR3 sequences, with around 14% occurring once and the leading ten covering 0.79%. V dropped 3 bases and J dropped 2 bases, with 11 bases sitting between them. The V gene's germline CDR1 is SGHVS and CDR2 FQNEAQ. The CDR3 is made up of 15 amino acids. These data belong to a study of T-cell reconstitution after alpha-beta-depleted transplantation in children. The study, taken as a whole, reports: Certain patients had high TCRbeta diversity at day 60, and it came from recipient T cells and thymic progenitors that survived. Once a year had passed after transplant, T-cell counts and diversity came mostly from newly produced T cells. Several hundred expanded graft clones reportedly supplied alpha-beta T cells about two months after transplant.

Source: PBMCs, taken before TCRalphabeta/CD19-depleted stem cell transplant. The V call is TRBV7-8, the J call TRBJ2-1, with D uncertain. This TCR was sampled from a girl aged 2 to 9 with congenital amegakaryocytic thrombocytopenia, due to receive a stem cell transplant. CDR3 coding DNA: TGTGCCAGCAGCTTTACTTCCTCCGCCTACAATGAGCAGTTCTTC. Translating it yields CASSFTSSAYNEQFF.